What follows is one T cell receptor beta chain and its context. This record comes from a study of blood T cell repertoires in COVID-19. The V segment lost 5 bases and the J segment 4 bases; nucleotides outside the gene matches: 12. CDR3 length: 18 amino acids. The germline V gene encodes CDR1 MGHDK and CDR2 SYGVNS. As handled by the study authors: By means of reference gene primer amplification, nucleated cell counts were estimated. Using immunoSEQ multiplex PCR, the repertoire was profiled, and TCRdb retains in-frame clones only, with some absent. D and trimming were read from the DNA, whereas the V and J calls and clone size are those reported in that table. The sample yields some 250,000 clones, just under 85% seen once.

The sequenced sample was peripheral blood. V is TRBV25-1 and J is TRBJ2-3, with TRBD2 matching 13 bases. The sequence was collected from a woman older than 75 with acute or convalescent COVID-19. The CDR3 DNA sequence: TGTGCCAGCAGTAGAGGGGTTACTAGCGGGGGGGCGGCAGATACGCAGTATTTT. Translating gives CASSRGVTSGGAADTQYF.